The 14 T cell receptor beta chains presented below share a single source sample, sequenced in a study of blood T cell repertoires in COVID-19. Repertoires were generated with immunoSEQ multiplex PCR, while TCRdb's copy carries only in-frame clones and drops some. The sample has about 76,000 clones; 75% to 90% are singletons. The sample taken for sequencing was peripheral blood. The receptors were gathered from a human donor in a cohort sampled during active COVID-19.

V and J are TRBV19 and TRBJ2-7; TRBD1 is a possible D gene (5 bases). CDR3 size: 13 residues. CDR1 is LNHDA and CDR2 is SQIVND in the germline V gene (reference sequence). V lost 5 bases and J lost 4, with 12 bases in between. CDR3 nucleotides: TGTGCCAGTAGTGGGGCAAGTTTGTACGAGCAGTACTTC. Protein sequence: CASSGASLYEQYF.

This chain connects TRBV5-4 to TRBJ2-4; 9 nucleotides match TRBD1. V was pared by 4 bases and J by 0 bases, with 11 bases of the junction left unmatched. CDR1 and CDR2 (germline): SGHNT, YYREEE (reference sequence). CDR3 size: 18 residues. DNA of the CDR3: TGTGCCAGCAGCCCTGGAGGGACAGGGCCTTTAGCCAAAAACATTCAGTACTTC. Protein sequence: CASSPGGTGPLAKNIQYF.

The chain recombines TRBV5-4 with TRBJ2-7; D might be TRBD1 (5 bases). Germline CDR1 reads SGHNT; CDR2 reads YYREEE (reference sequence). The CDR3 loop spans 12 amino acids. V was cut by 5 bases and J by 3 bases, with 9 bases left in between. The CDR3 loop reads CASSIDSYEQYF. CDR3 in DNA: TGTGCCAGCAGTATAGACAGCTACGAGCAGTACTTC. The entire variable domain, with the rest obtained from reference TRBV5-4 and TRBJ2-7, is as follows: ETGVTQSPTHLIKTRGQQVTLRCSSQSGHNTVSWYQQALGQGPQFIFQYYREEENGRGNFPPRFSGLQFPNYSSELNVNALELDDSALYLCASSIDSYEQYFGPGTRLTVT.

The V gene is TRBV30, the J gene TRBJ2-3; 9 nucleotides match TRBD1. Germline V gives CDR1 GTSNPN, CDR2 SVGIG (reference sequence). The CDR3 length is 16 residues. The V and J ends lost 0 bases and 2 bases, in that order; junction bases with no gene match: 6. Here the CDR3 reads CAWSVRNRGPTDTQYF. For the CDR3, the DNA is TGTGCCTGGAGTGTAAGAAACAGGGGGCCCACAGATACGCAGTATTTT.

Here the CDR3 reads CASGLVRGSGFLEETQYF. The CDR3 region has the DNA TGTGCTAGTGGTTTGGTACGGGGTAGCGGGTTCCTAGAGGAGACCCAGTACTTC. This chain connects TRBV12-5 to TRBJ2-5, with 7 bases lining up with TRBD2. The CDR3 length is 18 residues. CDR1 is LGHNT and CDR2 is FRNRAP in the germline V gene. Trimming took 0 bases from V and 5 from J; bases not matched to a gene: 15. Using reference TRBV12-5 and TRBJ2-5 for the parts outside the CDR3, the full variable domain is DARVTQTPRHKVTEMGQEVTMRCQPILGHNTVFWYRQTMMQGLELLAYFRNRAPLDDSGMPKDRFSAEMPDATLATLKIQPSEPRDSAVYFCASGLVRGSGFLEETQYFGPGTRLLVL.

The chain links TRBV7-3 to TRBJ2-2; no clear D gene. The CDR3 runs to 14 residues. Germline values: CDR1 SGHTA, CDR2 FQGTGA. V lost 2 bases to trimming and J lost 5 bases, with 9 bases between them. The chain's CDR3 is CASSLAVGTGELFF. Written as DNA, the CDR3 is TGTGCCAGCAGCTTAGCCGTCGGTACCGGGGAGCTGTTTTTT. The variable domain in full, with the rest retrieved from reference TRBV7-3 and TRBJ2-2, is GAGVSQTPSNKVTEKGKYVELRCDPISGHTALYWYRQSLGQGPEFLIYFQGTGAADDSGLPNDRFFAVRPEGSVSTLKIQRTERGDSAVYLCASSLAVGTGELFFGEGSRLTVL.

V usage is TRBV2 and J usage is TRBJ2-1; D unresolved. V was cut by 7 bases and J by 1 base, with 11 bases left in between. The CDR3 contains 14 residues. Germline V lookup: CDR1 SNHLY, CDR2 FYNNEI. The CDR3, as DNA: TGTGCCAGCAAATCGACATCATCCTACAATGAGCAGTTCTTC. Translation: CASKSTSSYNEQFF.

The chain links TRBV6-5 to TRBJ1-5, with 7 bases fitting TRBD1. J was trimmed by 4 bases and V by 2 bases; bases with no gene match: 5. The CDR3 sequence is 15 residues long. Germline V gene sequence: CDR1 MNHEY, CDR2 SVGAGI. The CDR3 DNA is TGTGCCAGCAGTTACGGAGGGGGCGGAAATCAGCCCCAGCATTTT. Translation: CASSYGGGGNQPQHF.

The chain is built from TRBV10-3 and TRBJ2-5; TRBD1 is a possible D gene (6 bases). The length of the CDR3 is 14 residues. V dropped 6 bases and J dropped 0 bases, with 11 bases sitting between them. The germline V gene encodes CDR1 ENHRY and CDR2 SYGVKD. The CDR3 nucleotides read TGTGCCATCAGGGCGGACAGTAACCAAGAGACCCAGTACTTC. This encodes CAIRADSNQETQYF.

The genes are TRBV3-1 (or the pseudogene TRBV3-2) and TRBJ2-7, with D possibly matching TRBD2 (5 bases). V was trimmed by 3 bases and J by 9 bases, leaving 21 bases between them. This CDR3 has 15 residues. Looked up from germline, CDR1 is LGHDT and CDR2 is YNNKEL (reference sequence). In nucleotides, the CDR3 is TGTGCCAGCAGCCACAAAAGGATCGGGATCATCGGGCAGTACTTC. Residues: CASSHKRIGIIGQYF.

The chain links TRBV2 to TRBJ2-2, with D uncertain. Germline CDR1 SNHLY, CDR2 FYNNEI. V lost 2 bases and J lost 0, with 10 bases in between. This CDR3 has 16 amino acids. The CDR3 loop reads CASSEWAGANTGELFF. CDR3 nucleotides: TGTGCCAGCAGTGAATGGGCAGGCGCGAACACCGGGGAGCTGTTTTTT.

In this sample, this clone turned up once. The chain is built from TRBV9 and TRBJ2-1; possible D gene TRBD1, 6 bases. The V and J ends lost 0 bases and 5 bases respectively, with 6 bases between them. The V gene's germline CDR1 is SGDLS and CDR2 YYNGEE. The CDR3 totals 13 residues. DNA for the CDR3: TGTGCCAGCAGCGTAGGGACAGACAATGAGCAGTTCTTC. As protein: CASSVGTDNEQFF.

This chain connects TRBV28 to TRBJ1-6, with D perhaps matching TRBD1 (5 bases). V was cut by 6 bases and J by 11 bases, with 11 bases left in between. The germline CDR1 and CDR2 sequences are MDHEN and SYDVKM. The CDR3 runs 12 residues. This chain's CDR3 is CASRSPRAPLHF. The CDR3 DNA follows: TGTGCCAGCAGATCCCCCAGGGCACCCCTCCACTTT.

This clone was observed a few times. This rearrangement joins TRBV7-9 to TRBJ2-5, with TRBD2 identical over 9 bases. The junction had 13 bases not matched to a gene; V was cut back by 5 bases and J by 0 bases. There are 18 residues in the CDR3. Germline assignment: CDR1 SEHNR and CDR2 FQNEAQ (reference sequence). The CDR3 loop is CASSLFRVAGDYQETQYF. CDR3 DNA sequence: TGTGCCAGCAGCCTTTTTAGGGTAGCGGGGGACTACCAAGAGACCCAGTACTTC. Using reference TRBV7-9 and TRBJ2-5 for the parts outside the CDR3, the full variable domain is DTGVSQNPRHKITKRGQNVTFRCDPISEHNRLYWYRQTLGQGPEFLTYFQNEAQLEKSRLLSDRFSAERPKGSFSTLEIQRTEQGDSAMYLCASSLFRVAGDYQETQYFGPGTRLLVL.